Below are 24 T cell receptor beta chains sequenced from a single sample in a study of shared clonotypes between healthy human individuals. Profiled with immunoSEQ multiplex PCR; TCRdb holds only in-frame clones, not every one. The table includes 2 million to 2.5 million clones, approximately 90% detected once. The material sequenced was naive CD4+ T cells from PBMCs. Subset specified: CD45RA+ positively selected. These receptors all stem from a man between 18 and 29 years old in good health. Some clones in this sample may be carry-over from other donors' samples.

About this clone itself: The sample holds other DNA sequences that translate to the same CDR3. The rearrangement links TRBV28 to TRBJ2-7; D not certain. Germline-derived CDR1 and CDR2 are MDHEN and SYDVKM. This CDR3 region has 13 residues. Trimming took off 2 bases at V and 0 bases at J, with 5 bases between the two ends. The CDR3 protein is CASSLRSSYEQYF. CDR3 DNA sequence: TGTGCCAGCAGTTTAAGGAGCTCCTACGAGCAGTACTTC.

The CDR3 is CASSVTGTAAGGYTF. The CDR3 nucleotides read TGTGCCAGCAGTGTAACCGGGACAGCAGCGGGAGGCTACACCTTC. The V call is TRBV6-4, the J call TRBJ1-2; 7 bases fit TRBD1. The CDR3 covers 15 residues. Trimming took 4 bases from V and 8 from J; bases not matched to a gene: 13. Germline V gives CDR1 MRHNA, CDR2 SNTAGT.

The chain joins TRBV9 to TRBJ2-2, with D uncertain. V lost 4 bases and J 9 bases, leaving 13 bases between the germline ends. Germline CDR1 and CDR2: SGDLS and YYNGEE. The CDR3 length is 13 residues. The CDR3, as DNA: TGTGCCAGCAGCCCACGGACGGGCCGGGAGCTGTTTTTT. Its translation: CASSPRTGRELFF.

The chain joins TRBV2 to TRBJ1-2; TRBD1 might be the D (5 bases). This CDR3 has 14 amino acids. Trimming took off 5 bases at V and 6 bases at J, with 16 bases between the two ends. The V gene's germline CDR1 is SNHLY and CDR2 FYNNEI. The CDR3 DNA is TGTGCCAGCAGTCTGACGGGGGGGATAAATGGCTACACCTTC. Translating gives CASSLTGGINGYTF.

On this clone itself: The sample holds other DNA sequences that translate to the same CDR3. This chain links TRBV4-2 with TRBJ1-5, with D hard to call. This CDR3 region has 13 residues. Trimming pared 0 bases from V and 6 bases from J, leaving 6 bases between. Per germline, CDR1 LGHNA and CDR2 YNFKEQ. CDR3 DNA: TGTGCCAGCAGCCAAGAGGAGGGTCAGCCCCAGCATTTT. It encodes CASSQEEGQPQHF.

The rearrangement uses TRBV5-5 and TRBJ1-4, with TRBD1 matching 7 bases. The CDR3 consists of 14 residues. After removal of 1 base from V and 8 bases from J, the junction contained 5 bases not matched to a gene. Looked up from germline, CDR1 is SGHKS and CDR2 is YYEKEE (reference sequence). CDR3 in amino acids: CASSLTGANEKLFF. The CDR3 nucleotides read TGTGCCAGCAGCTTGACAGGGGCGAACGAAAAACTGTTTTTT. Drawing the rest from reference TRBV5-5 and TRBJ1-4, the complete variable domain is DAGVTQSPTHLIKTRGQQVTLRCSPISGHKSVSWYQQVLGQGPQFIFQYYEKEERGRGNFPDRFSARQFPNYSSELNVNALLLGDSALYLCASSLTGANEKLFFGSGTQLSVL.

V usage is TRBV4-1 and J usage is TRBJ2-3, with 13 positions matching TRBD2. From germline, CDR1 is MGHRA and CDR2 YSYEKL. This CDR3 comprises 19 residues. V lost 1 base, J lost 2 bases, and 9 bases stayed unmatched. CDR3 in amino acids: CASSQGTSGSKVNTDTQYF. CDR3 DNA: TGCGCCAGCAGCCAAGGGACTAGCGGGAGTAAGGTGAACACAGATACGCAGTATTTT.

In its sample, this clone was seen once. The chain couples TRBV6-6 to TRBJ1-2, with D tentatively TRBD1 (6 bases). V lost 5 bases and J 4 bases, leaving 8 bases between the germline ends. Germline CDR1 and CDR2: MNHNY and SVGAGI (reference sequence). CDR3 length: 12 amino acids. The CDR3 region has the DNA TGTGCCAGCAGTACGGACAGCTATGGCTACACCTTC. Amino acids: CASSTDSYGYTF.

V gene TRBV7-2 combines with J gene TRBJ2-3, with a tentative D call TRBD2 (7 bases). Germline-derived CDR1 and CDR2 are SGHTA and FQGNSA. This CDR3 is built from 15 residues. Between the trimmed V and J ends, which lost 4 bases and 1 base, there was a span of 12 bases. The CDR3 is CASSSAGGRTDTQYF. The CDR3 nucleotides read TGTGCCAGCAGCTCAGCCGGGGGGCGCACAGATACGCAGTATTTT.

The chain recombines TRBV28 with TRBJ1-6; possible D gene TRBD1, 6 bases. There are 13 residues in the CDR3. Trimming left V 11 bases short and J 2 bases short, with 10 bases between. Germline loops: CDR1 MDHEN, CDR2 SYDVKM. The CDR3 loop reads CAGGQPYNSPLHF. The CDR3 DNA reads as TGTGCCGGCGGACAGCCCTATAATTCACCCCTCCACTTT.

With regard to this clone: Other nucleotide sequences in the sample specify the same CDR3. J is TRBJ2-7 and V is TRBV28, with unresolved D. Trimming left V 4 bases short and J 3 bases short, with 4 bases between. The germline V gene has CDR1 MDHEN and CDR2 SYDVKM. The CDR3 length is 11 residues. CDR3 protein: CASSSHYEQYF. CDR3 DNA: TGTGCCAGCAGTTCGCACTACGAGCAGTACTTC.

The chain is built from TRBV6-1 and TRBJ2-1; D is unclear. Germline loops: CDR1 MNHNS, CDR2 SASEGT. Trimming left V 7 bases short and J 2 bases short, with 15 bases between. CDR3 size: 15 residues. This chain's CDR3 is CASTSDRIPYNEQFF. The CDR3 nucleotides read TGTGCCAGCACTTCGGACCGGATTCCCTACAATGAGCAGTTCTTC.

Details on this clone: This same CDR3 is encoded by further DNA sequences in the sample. The rearrangement uses TRBV7-2 and TRBJ1-2; 11 bases align to TRBD1. This CDR3 has 15 residues. V gave up 5 bases and J gave up 2 bases; unmatched junction bases: 4. Germline assignment: CDR1 SGHTA and CDR2 FQGNSA. The DNA of the CDR3 is TGTGCCAGCAGCAGGGGGACAGGGGGAAACTATGGCTACACCTTC. It encodes CASSRGTGGNYGYTF.

This clone showed up just once. The genes are TRBV6-5 and TRBJ2-2; maybe TRBD1 (6 bases). The V and J ends lost 1 base and 0 bases respectively, with 9 bases between them. The germline V gene has CDR1 MNHEY and CDR2 SVGAGI. This CDR3 is 16 amino acids long. CDR3 region: CASSYLGQTNTGELFF. In DNA, the CDR3 is TGTGCCAGCAGTTACTTGGGACAAACGAACACCGGGGAGCTGTTTTTT.

The chain couples TRBV15 to TRBJ1-1; D is ambiguous. The CDR3 length is 15 residues. V lost 0 bases, J lost 4 bases, and 12 bases lay in between. The V gene's germline CDR1 is LNHNV and CDR2 YYDKDF (reference sequence). Here the CDR3 reads CATSRDRAGRTEAFF. CDR3 nucleotides: TGTGCCACCAGCAGAGATCGGGCTGGGCGCACTGAAGCTTTCTTT.

The chain carries TRBV14 and TRBJ1-1; D possibly corresponds to TRBD1 (5 bases). V was clipped by 1 base and J by 5 bases, with 14 bases between them. The CDR3 is 15 amino acids. The germline gives CDR1 SGHDN, CDR2 FVKESK. The CDR3 here is CASSQVGRGGTEAFF. The DNA of the CDR3 is TGTGCCAGCAGCCAAGTTGGTAGGGGTGGGACTGAAGCTTTCTTT.

CDR3 protein: CASSFLSGTSYEQYF. CDR3 DNA: TGCGCCAGCAGCTTTTTAAGCGGGACCTCCTACGAGCAGTACTTC. The chain uses TRBV5-1 and TRBJ2-7; 7 bases match TRBD2. This CDR3 comprises 15 residues. V shed 2 bases, J shed 0 bases, and the junction held 5 bases outside the gene matches. Germline values: CDR1 SGHRS, CDR2 YFSETQ.

The V and J genes are TRBV5-1 and TRBJ2-1; D is possibly TRBD1 or TRBD2 (6 bases each). Trimming took 2 bases from V and 0 from J, leaving 15 bases between them. Germline V lookup: CDR1 SGHRS, CDR2 YFSETQ. The CDR3 extends over 17 amino acids. CDR3 coding DNA: TGCGCCAGCAGCTTAACCCCGGGGGCGGGCTCCTACAATGAGCAGTTCTTC. Its protein product is CASSLTPGAGSYNEQFF.

The chain has TRBV28 and TRBJ1-2; D unclear. The CDR3 loop spans 13 amino acids. Trimming removed 3 bases from V and 0 bases from J, with 5 bases in between. The germline V gene has CDR1 MDHEN and CDR2 SYDVKM. In DNA, the CDR3 is TGTGCCAGCAGTTTCCCCACTAACTATGGCTACACCTTC. Its protein product is CASSFPTNYGYTF.

The V gene is TRBV5-1, the J gene TRBJ1-5; 7 bases map to TRBD1. CDR3 length: 14 amino acids. V dropped 5 bases and J dropped 5; count of bases not matched to a gene: 7. Per germline, CDR1 SGHRS and CDR2 YFSETQ. The CDR3 DNA is TGCGCCAGCAGTGAGGGGGCGCCGGATCAGCCCCAGCATTTT. The encoded protein is CASSEGAPDQPQHF.

This clone was counted once. J is TRBJ1-1 and V is TRBV6-5; a weak D match, TRBD1 (6 bases). The germline V gene encodes CDR1 MNHEY and CDR2 SVGAGI. This CDR3 spans 13 amino acids. The V and J ends lost 4 bases and 5 bases respectively, with 11 bases between them. The CDR3 coding sequence is TGTGCCAGCAGTTTCGGACAGTGGACTGAAGCTTTCTTT. As protein: CASSFGQWTEAFF.

The chain carries TRBV28 and TRBJ1-1, with 7 positions matching TRBD1. This CDR3 comprises 14 residues. The V gene's germline CDR1 is MDHEN and CDR2 SYDVKM. The junction had 10 bases not matched to a gene; V was cut back by 1 base and J by 11 bases. CDR3 sequence (DNA): TGTGCCAGCAGTTTATCCGAGCAGGGGGGGTCTGCTTTCTTT. It translates to CASSLSEQGGSAFF. Full variable domain (outside the CDR3, taken from reference TRBV28 and TRBJ1-1): DVKVTQSSRYLVKRTGEKVFLECVQDMDHENMFWYRQDPGLGLRLIYFSYDVKMKEKGDIPEGYSVSREKKERFSLILESASTNQTSMYLCASSLSEQGGSAFFGQGTRLTVV.

The chain joins TRBV6-5 to TRBJ1-5; possibly TRBD1 for D (5 bases). V was pared by 0 bases and J by 4 bases, with 10 bases between. Germline V gene sequence: CDR1 MNHEY, CDR2 SVGAGI. This CDR3 spans 15 amino acids. CDR3 sequence reads: CASSYSGTVNQPQHF. The DNA for the CDR3 is TGTGCCAGCAGTTACTCCGGGACGGTTAATCAGCCCCAGCATTTT.

The rearrangement uses TRBV14 and TRBJ1-4; D is unresolved. Per germline, CDR1 SGHDN and CDR2 FVKESK. CDR3 length: 12 amino acids. V dropped 6 bases and J dropped 5 bases, with 7 bases sitting between them. The CDR3 sequence: CASRLRNEKLFF. The DNA for the CDR3 is TGTGCCAGCAGGCTCAGAAATGAAAAACTGTTTTTT.